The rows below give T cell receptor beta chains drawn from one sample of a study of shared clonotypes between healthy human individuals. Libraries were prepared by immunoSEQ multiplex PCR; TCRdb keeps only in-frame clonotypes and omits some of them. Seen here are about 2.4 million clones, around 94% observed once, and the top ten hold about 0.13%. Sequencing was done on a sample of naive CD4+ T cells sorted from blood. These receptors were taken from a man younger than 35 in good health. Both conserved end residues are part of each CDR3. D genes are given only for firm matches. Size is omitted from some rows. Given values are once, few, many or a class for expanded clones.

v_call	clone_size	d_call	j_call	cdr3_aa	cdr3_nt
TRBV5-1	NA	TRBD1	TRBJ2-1	CASSLGQGEVNEQFF	TGCGCCAGCAGCTTGGGACAGGGAGAGGTAAATGAGCAGTTCTTC
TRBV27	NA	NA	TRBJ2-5	CASSAGLVSKETQYF	TGTGCCAGCAGTGCGGGACTGGTTAGCAAAGAGACCCAGTACTTC
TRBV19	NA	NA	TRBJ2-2	CASSLHRTTGELFF	TGTGCCAGTAGTCTTCACAGGACCACCGGGGAGCTGTTTTTT
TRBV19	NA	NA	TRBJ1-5	CASSIVPRPGELYSNQPQHF	TGTGCCAGTAGTATAGTTCCCCGGCCAGGGGAGTTATATAGCAATCAGCCCCAGCATTTT
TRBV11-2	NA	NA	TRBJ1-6	CASSLEGLVGSPLHF	TGTGCCAGCAGCTTAGAAGGTTTAGTTGGTTCACCCCTCCACTTT
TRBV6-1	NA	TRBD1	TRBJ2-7	CASIGTESSYEQYF	TGTGCCAGCATCGGGACAGAATCCTCCTACGAGCAGTACTTC
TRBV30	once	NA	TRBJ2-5	CAFRGLAVQETQYF	TGTGCCTTCAGGGGTCTAGCGGTCCAAGAGACCCAGTACTTC
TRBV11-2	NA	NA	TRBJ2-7	CASSLAAATYEQYF	TGTGCCAGCAGCCTCGCGGCAGCGACCTACGAGCAGTACTTC
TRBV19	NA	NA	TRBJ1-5	CASTLGRNSNQPQHF	TGTGCCAGTACCCTGGGTCGGAATAGCAATCAGCCCCAGCATTTT
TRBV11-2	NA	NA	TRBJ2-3	CASSKVSDTQYF	TGTGCCAGCAGTAAAGTCTCAGATACGCAGTATTTT
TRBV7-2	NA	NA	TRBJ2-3	CASSHTDTQYF	TGTGCCAGCTCCCACACAGATACGCAGTATTTT
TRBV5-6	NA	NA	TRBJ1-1	CASSWEGTNTEAFF	TGTGCCAGCAGCTGGGAAGGGACAAACACTGAAGCTTTCTTT
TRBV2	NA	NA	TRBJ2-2	CASKVGLGNTGELFF	TGTGCCAGCAAGGTTGGGTTGGGTAACACCGGGGAGCTGTTTTTT
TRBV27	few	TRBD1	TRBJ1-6	CASSLPDRANSPLHF	TGTGCCAGCAGTTTACCGGACAGGGCGAATTCACCCCTCCACTTT
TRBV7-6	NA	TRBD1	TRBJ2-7	CASSLGGQAQGQYF	TGTGCCAGCAGCTTAGGGGGACAGGCCCAGGGGCAGTACTTC
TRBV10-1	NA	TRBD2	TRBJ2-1	CASSDSTSTSASYNEQFF	TGCGCCAGCAGTGACTCGACCTCCACTAGCGCAAGTTACAATGAGCAGTTCTTC
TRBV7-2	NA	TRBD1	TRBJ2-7	CASSLGQGRTYEQYF	TGTGCCAGCAGCTTGGGACAGGGTCGTACCTACGAGCAGTACTTC
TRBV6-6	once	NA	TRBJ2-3	CASSYSEGTDTQYF	TGTGCCAGCAGTTACTCGGAGGGCACAGATACGCAGTATTTT
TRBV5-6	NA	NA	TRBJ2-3	CASSLEERSPPITQYF	TGTGCCAGCAGCTTGGAAGAGCGCTCGCCTCCCATCACGCAGTATTTT
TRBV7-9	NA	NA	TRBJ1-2	CASSFGGRDTEYGYTF	TGTGCCAGCAGCTTCGGGGGAAGGGACACGGAGTATGGCTACACCTTC
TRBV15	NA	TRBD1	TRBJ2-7	CATSTQGATHEQYF	TGTGCCACCAGCACCCAGGGGGCGACCCACGAGCAGTACTTC
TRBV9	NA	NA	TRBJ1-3	CASSVALSSGNTIYF	TGTGCCAGCAGCGTAGCCCTAAGCTCTGGAAACACCATATATTTT
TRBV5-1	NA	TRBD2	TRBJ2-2	CASSLASGSGDTGELFF	TGCGCCAGCAGCTTGGCTAGCGGGAGTGGGGACACCGGGGAGCTGTTTTTT
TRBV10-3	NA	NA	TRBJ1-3	CAISTGILSGNTIYF	TGTGCCATCAGCACAGGGATCCTCTCTGGAAACACCATATATTTT
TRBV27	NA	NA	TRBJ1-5	CASSLGTVNQPQHF	TGTGCCAGCAGTTTAGGGACGGTCAATCAGCCCCAGCATTTT
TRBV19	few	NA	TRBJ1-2	CASTGGSVGGYTF	TGTGCCAGTACCGGAGGGTCGGTGGGAGGCTACACCTTC
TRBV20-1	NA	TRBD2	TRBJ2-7	CSAAGVTEQYF	TGCAGTGCGGCGGGGGTTACCGAGCAGTACTTC
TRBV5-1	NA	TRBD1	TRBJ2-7	CASSLIGTGGMEQYF	TGCGCCAGCAGCCTGATCGGAACAGGGGGCATGGAGCAGTACTTC
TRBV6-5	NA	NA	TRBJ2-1	CATARPGTYDEQFF	TGTGCCACTGCGCGTCCCGGGACATACGATGAGCAGTTCTTC
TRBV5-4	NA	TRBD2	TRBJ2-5	CASSLAVAGGQETQYF	TGTGCCAGCAGCTTGGCCGTAGCGGGAGGACAAGAGACCCAGTACTTC
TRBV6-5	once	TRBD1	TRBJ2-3	CASRIRDRSTDTQYF	TGTGCCAGCAGAATCCGGGACAGGAGCACAGATACGCAGTATTTT
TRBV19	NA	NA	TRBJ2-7	CASSIGDRSYEQYF	TGTGCCAGTAGTATTGGTGACAGGAGCTACGAGCAGTACTTC
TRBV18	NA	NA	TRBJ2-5	CASSPGLQETQYF	TGTGCCAGCTCACCTGGTCTCCAAGAGACCCAGTACTTC
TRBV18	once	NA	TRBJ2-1	CASSPDSLNEQFF	TGTGCCAGCTCGCCGGACAGCCTCAATGAGCAGTTCTTC
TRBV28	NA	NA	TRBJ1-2	CASSLLLGAGSYGYTF	TGTGCCAGCAGTTTATTGTTGGGGGCCGGGTCCTATGGCTACACCTTC
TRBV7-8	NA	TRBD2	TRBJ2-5	CASSLRLAGIDLETQYF	TGTGCCAGCAGCTTACGTTTAGCGGGGATCGATCTAGAGACCCAGTACTTC
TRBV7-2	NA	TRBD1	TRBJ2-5	CASSPWTGAETQYF	TGTGCCAGCAGCCCCTGGACAGGGGCCGAGACCCAGTACTTC
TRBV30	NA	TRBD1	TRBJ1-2	CAWTWTGGSSGYTF	TGTGCCTGGACTTGGACAGGGGGATCGAGTGGCTACACCTTC
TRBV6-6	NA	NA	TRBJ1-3	CASSSTAVGGNTIYF	TGTGCCAGCAGTTCCACTGCAGTAGGTGGAAACACCATATATTTT
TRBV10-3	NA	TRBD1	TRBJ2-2	CAISEGTGTTGELFF	TGTGCCATCAGTGAAGGGACAGGGACTACCGGGGAGCTGTTTTTT
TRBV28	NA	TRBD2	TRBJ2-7	CASTQPLAGEREQYF	TGTGCCAGCACTCAACCGTTAGCGGGAGAGCGGGAGCAGTACTTC
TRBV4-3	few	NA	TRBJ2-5	CASSQDWGETQYF	TGCGCCAGCAGCCAAGATTGGGGGGAGACCCAGTACTTC
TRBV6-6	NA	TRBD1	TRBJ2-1	CASSYGTELNEQFF	TGTGCCAGCAGTTACGGGACAGAACTTAATGAGCAGTTCTTC
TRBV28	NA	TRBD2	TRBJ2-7	CASSSPGGLTSYEQYF	TGTGCCAGCAGTTCGCCGGGGGGGCTAACATCCTACGAGCAGTACTTC
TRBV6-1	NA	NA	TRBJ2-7	CASSPNRVEQYF	TGTGCCAGCAGCCCTAACAGGGTCGAGCAGTACTTC
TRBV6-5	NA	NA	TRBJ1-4	CASSFNRAPNEKLFF	TGTGCCAGCAGTTTTAACAGGGCTCCTAATGAAAAACTGTTTTTT
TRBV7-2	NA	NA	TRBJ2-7	CASSLGRALEQYF	TGTGCCAGCAGCTTGGGCAGGGCCCTAGAGCAGTACTTC
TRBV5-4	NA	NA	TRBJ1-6	CASSLEGGRPLHF	TGTGCCAGCAGCTTGGAGGGTGGTCGACCCCTCCACTTT
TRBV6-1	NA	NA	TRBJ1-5	CASSEVGEQPQHF	TGTGCCAGCAGTGAAGTGGGGGAACAGCCCCAGCATTTT